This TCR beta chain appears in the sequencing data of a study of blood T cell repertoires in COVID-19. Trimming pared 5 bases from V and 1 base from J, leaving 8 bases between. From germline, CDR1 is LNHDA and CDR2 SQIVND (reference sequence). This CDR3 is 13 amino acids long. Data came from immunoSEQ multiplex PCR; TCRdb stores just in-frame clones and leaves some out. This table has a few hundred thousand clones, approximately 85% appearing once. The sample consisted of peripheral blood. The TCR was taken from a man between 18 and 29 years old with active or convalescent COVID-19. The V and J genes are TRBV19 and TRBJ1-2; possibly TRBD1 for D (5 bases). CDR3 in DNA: TGTGCCAGTAGTGCTGACAGTAACTATGGCTACACCTTC. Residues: CASSADSNYGYTF.